These T cell receptor beta chains were read from a single sample in a study of cytomegalovirus exposure and HLA in healthy donors. Clones were sequenced by immunoSEQ multiplex PCR, and TCRdb holds only the in-frame ones, with some missing. This sample yields 95,000 to 100,000 clones, of which roughly 79% are seen a single time; 1.5% to 2% belongs to the top ten. Sequenced input: PBMCs. Source of these receptors: a woman between 40 and 55 years old in good health and CMV-seronegative. CDR3s leave out the opening cysteine and the closing phenylalanine or tryptophan. D genes are given only for firm matches. Rows may omit the clone size; those that give it use once, few, many or a size class.

CDR3 length	D gene	V gene	clone size	J gene	CDR3 protein
15	TRBD2	TRBV11-2	NA	TRBJ2-7	ASSLDRSTSGGYEQY
10	NA	TRBV28	NA	TRBJ2-5	ASSPSLETQY
15	NA	TRBV7-9	NA	TRBJ2-1	ASSLAWARGVYNEQF
11	NA	TRBV30	NA	TRBJ2-5	AWSVGLPLAQY
13	TRBD2	TRBV27	NA	TRBJ2-1	ASSALAGVGNEQF
10	NA	TRBV14	few	TRBJ2-7	ASGISGYEQY
16	TRBD2	TRBV28	NA	TRBJ2-5	ASSTYGAAREGLETQY
11	NA	TRBV2	NA	TRBJ1-6	ASTAGNNSPLH
12	TRBD2	TRBV7-7	NA	TRBJ2-1	ASSPGLGMDEQF
9	NA	TRBV2	NA	TRBJ2-5	ASVREETQY
10	NA	TRBV28	few	TRBJ1-2	ASSLFGGGYT
14	TRBD1	TRBV25-1	NA	TRBJ1-2	ASSDPTRDSNYGYT
11	TRBD1	TRBV28	NA	TRBJ1-2	ASSLGQGHGYT
14	NA	TRBV12-5	NA	TRBJ2-1	ASGLALTSGYNEQF
12	NA	TRBV4-2	few	TRBJ2-7	ASSQAGGPYEQY
12	TRBD2	TRBV27	NA	TRBJ2-2	ASRVTSRSGELF
15	NA	TRBV7-9	few	TRBJ1-6	ASSSDPGAFDNSPLH
14	TRBD1	TRBV5-4	NA	TRBJ2-7	ASRPHSGTATYEQY
13	TRBD2	TRBV7-9	NA	TRBJ2-3	ASSSIAGYGDTQY
13	TRBD1	TRBV6-6	NA	TRBJ1-6	ASSYSEGAGSPLH
15	NA	TRBV7-9	once	TRBJ1-5	ASSLSSRDTGNQPQH
14	NA	TRBV7-9	NA	TRBJ1-2	ASSLVDREGNYGYT
13	NA	TRBV19	few	TRBJ1-1	ASKRHSNMNTEAF
14	TRBD2	TRBV7-3	NA	TRBJ2-2	ASSFRGGANTGELF
10	NA	TRBV27	NA	TRBJ2-2	ASSYISGELF
13	NA	TRBV15	once	TRBJ2-3	ATSRTGLGTDTQY
9	TRBD2	TRBV30	once	TRBJ2-7	AWAGVYEQY
13	TRBD1	TRBV7-2	NA	TRBJ2-7	ASSRMTGSSYEQY
16	TRBD1	TRBV25-1	NA	TRBJ2-3	ASSQAPGTGGGTDTQY
11	NA	TRBV13	NA	TRBJ2-7	ASSSNTGYEQY
14	TRBD1	TRBV15	NA	TRBJ2-1	ATSRVRDRDDNEQF
16	TRBD1	TRBV11-3	once	TRBJ2-1	ASSLGRTGQVWAHEQF
11	TRBD1	TRBV30	NA	TRBJ2-1	AWSGQGYSEQF
10	NA	TRBV10-3	few	TRBJ2-7	ATRQSSYEQY
13	NA	TRBV30	few	TRBJ1-6	AWSMTPQANSPLH
9	NA	TRBV2	few	TRBJ2-1	ASSPDNEQF
11	NA	TRBV9	NA	NA	ASRLYHSYEQY
12	NA	TRBV7-3	NA	TRBJ2-2	ASSFLVNTGELF
13	NA	TRBV7-2	NA	TRBJ1-6	ASSSPGGGWSPLH
9	NA	TRBV6-5	NA	TRBJ2-5	ASSGQETQY
16	TRBD2	TRBV4-2	NA	TRBJ2-1	ASSQVGAGTSAINEQF
14	TRBD2	TRBV7-2	NA	TRBJ2-5	ASSLGLAGVGETQY
13	TRBD1	TRBV5-1	NA	TRBJ2-3	ASSLTGGRADTQY